This T cell receptor (beta chain) was sequenced during a study of T cell responses to AZD1222 COVID-19 vaccine. The study, taken as a whole, reports: Reports say nearly half of spike-specific TCRs go after unmutated variant regions.

The V and J ends lost 7 bases and 3 bases respectively, with 9 bases between them. The germline V gene has CDR1 SEHNR and CDR2 FQNEAQ (reference sequence). This CDR3 spans 12 amino acids. With respect to this clone: Its antigen is unidentified.

The assay was immunoSEQ multiplex PCR, and TCRdb's table has in-frame clones only and misses some. The sample yields roughly 120,000 clones, approximately 88% seen once. The receptor was isolated from an adult in good health. The V and J genes are TRBV7-9 and TRBJ1-2; D is uncertain. The specimen comprised peripheral blood, sampled on day 0 of AZD1222 vaccination. The DNA for the CDR3 is TGTGCCAGCACACAGTCCGACTATGGCTACACCTTC. Translated: CASTQSDYGYTF.